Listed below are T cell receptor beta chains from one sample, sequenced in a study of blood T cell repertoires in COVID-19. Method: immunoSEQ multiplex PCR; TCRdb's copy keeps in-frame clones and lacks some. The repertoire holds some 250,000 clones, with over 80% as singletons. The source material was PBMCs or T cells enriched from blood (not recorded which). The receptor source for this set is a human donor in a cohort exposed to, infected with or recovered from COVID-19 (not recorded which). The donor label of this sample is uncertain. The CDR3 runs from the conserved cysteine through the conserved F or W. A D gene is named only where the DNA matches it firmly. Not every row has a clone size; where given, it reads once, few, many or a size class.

DNA: TGTGCCAGCAGTTACCGGGGGTTAGCTTTCTTT
CDR3: CASSYRGLAFF
length: 11
D: .
V: TRBV6-5
size: .
J: TRBJ1-1

DNA: TGTGCCAGCAGTGAAGGGATAGGGGGCCGCTCCTACGAGCAGTACTTC
CDR3: CASSEGIGGRSYEQYF
length: 16
D: TRBD1
V: TRBV6-1
size: .
J: TRBJ2-7

DNA: TGTGCCAGCAGCTTGGTCGGAGGGAGCTACGAGCAGTACTTC
CDR3: CASSLVGGSYEQYF
length: 14
D: .
V: TRBV5-4
size: .
J: TRBJ2-7

DNA: TGCAGCGTTGCGACCTTACCGGCGGATGGCTACACCTTC
CDR3: CSVATLPADGYTF
length: 13
D: .
V: TRBV29-1
size: .
J: TRBJ1-2

DNA: TGTGCCTGGAGTGTCGCCGGGACAGGGAATCAGCCCCAGCATTTT
CDR3: CAWSVAGTGNQPQHF
length: 15
D: TRBD1
V: TRBV30
size: .
J: TRBJ1-5

DNA: TGTGCCAGCAGTTTATGGGCGGACAGGGGGCTGAGGGGCTACACCTTC
CDR3: CASSLWADRGLRGYTF
length: 16
D: TRBD1
V: TRBV27
size: few
J: TRBJ1-2

DNA: TGTGCCAGCAGTTATCAGGGCCTTAGTGATGAGCAGTACTTC
CDR3: CASSYQGLSDEQYF
length: 14
D: .
V: TRBV27
size: .
J: TRBJ2-7

DNA: TGTGCCAGCAGCCAAGACAACTACGAGCAGTACTTC
CDR3: CASSQDNYEQYF
length: 12
D: .
V: TRBV3-1/TRBV3-2
size: .
J: TRBJ2-7

DNA: TGTGCCAGCAGCGTACCGTTAGCAGAGACCCAGTACTTC
CDR3: CASSVPLAETQYF
length: 13
D: .
V: TRBV7-9
size: .
J: TRBJ2-5

DNA: TGCGCCAGCAGCCAAGTTGCCGGGACTAGCGACAATGAGCAGTTCTTC
CDR3: CASSQVAGTSDNEQFF
length: 16
D: TRBD2
V: TRBV4-1
size: .
J: TRBJ2-1

DNA: TGTGCCAGCAGTTCAGTAAACAGGGGGAGTGAGCAGTTCTTC
CDR3: CASSSVNRGSEQFF
length: 14
D: TRBD1
V: TRBV5-6
size: .
J: TRBJ2-1

DNA: TGTGCCAGCAGTCCGGGACAGGGAGAGACCCAGTACTTC
CDR3: CASSPGQGETQYF
length: 13
D: TRBD1
V: TRBV12-3/TRBV12-4
size: .
J: TRBJ2-5

DNA: TGTGCCAGCAGCCCGGGACACCGTGGAGGAGGGACCCAGTACTTC
CDR3: CASSPGHRGGGTQYF
length: 15
D: .
V: TRBV5-4
size: once
J: TRBJ2-5

DNA: TGTGCCAGCAGCCAAACCGGCAGGCGGGGCGGGAGCACAGATACGCAGTATTTT
CDR3: CASSQTGRRGGSTDTQYF
length: 18
D: .
V: TRBV3-1/TRBV3-2
size: .
J: TRBJ2-3

DNA: TGTGCCAGCAGCCCCGGACAGGATAGCAATCAGCCCCAGCATTTT
CDR3: CASSPGQDSNQPQHF
length: 15
D: TRBD1
V: TRBV7-8
size: .
J: TRBJ1-5

DNA: TGCGCCAGCAGTACGGGGGGCGGTGAGACCCAGTACTTC
CDR3: CASSTGGGETQYF
length: 13
D: .
V: TRBV5-1
size: .
J: TRBJ2-5

DNA: TGCGCCAGCAGCTTGGCCGGGGGACAGGGTAACAATGAGCAGTTCTTC
CDR3: CASSLAGGQGNNEQFF
length: 16
D: TRBD1
V: TRBV5-1
size: .
J: TRBJ2-1

DNA: TGTGCCAGCAGCCCCCATGACGAGCAGTACTTC
CDR3: CASSPHDEQYF
length: 11
D: .
V: TRBV7-2
size: .
J: TRBJ2-7

DNA: TGTGCCAGCAGCGTAACCACAGTGGGCTCAGCCGCTGAAGCTTTCTTT
CDR3: CASSVTTVGSAAEAFF
length: 16
D: .
V: TRBV5-6
size: .
J: TRBJ1-1

DNA: TGTGCCACCAGCATAGGCCGGGATGAGCAGTTCTTC
CDR3: CATSIGRDEQFF
length: 12
D: .
V: TRBV15
size: .
J: TRBJ2-1

DNA: TGCAGAGTTAACAGGCAGGGGGGCAATCAGCCCCAGCATTTT
CDR3: CRVNRQGGNQPQHF
length: 14
D: TRBD1
V: TRBV29-1
size: .
J: TRBJ1-5

DNA: TGTGCCACCAGTGGTAGAACAGGGGCTAACTATGGCTACACCTTC
CDR3: CATSGRTGANYGYTF
length: 15
D: TRBD1
V: TRBV24-1
size: .
J: TRBJ1-2

DNA: TGCGCCAGCAGCCAGGGGGGAGAATTTGGGCACGCTGAAGCTTTCTTT
CDR3: CASSQGGEFGHAEAFF
length: 16
D: .
V: TRBV4-1
size: .
J: TRBJ1-1

DNA: TGTGCCAGCAGCTCAATGAAACTAGGGGGGAACACTGAAGCTTTCTTT
CDR3: CASSSMKLGGNTEAFF
length: 16
D: .
V: TRBV5-4
size: .
J: TRBJ1-1

DNA: TGTGCCAGCAGCGCCCAGGGCTACAGGGGCAATGAGCAGTTCTTC
CDR3: CASSAQGYRGNEQFF
length: 15
D: TRBD1
V: TRBV2
size: .
J: TRBJ2-1

DNA: TGTGCCAGCAGCCCGGGACTTCTTAGCAATCAGCCCCAGCATTTT
CDR3: CASSPGLLSNQPQHF
length: 15
D: .
V: TRBV2
size: .
J: TRBJ1-5

DNA: TGTGCCATCAGTGGGCTGGTTAGGGGGAACACCGGGGAGCTGTTTTTT
CDR3: CAISGLVRGNTGELFF
length: 16
D: .
V: TRBV10-3
size: .
J: TRBJ2-2

DNA: TGTGCCAGCAGCCTGAGGAGACAGGGCCTATTCCCGGGCCCTGAAGCTTTCTTT
CDR3: CASSLRRQGLFPGPEAFF
length: 18
D: TRBD1
V: TRBV25-1
size: .
J: TRBJ1-1

DNA: TGTGCCAGCAGCTCCATCGAACAAATGAACACTGAAGCTTTCTTT
CDR3: CASSSIEQMNTEAFF
length: 15
D: .
V: TRBV7-8
size: .
J: TRBJ1-1

DNA: TGTGCCAGCAGCTACGGGACAGGGCCCAATCAGCCCCAGCATTTT
CDR3: CASSYGTGPNQPQHF
length: 15
D: TRBD1
V: TRBV27
size: .
J: TRBJ1-5

DNA: TGTGCCAGCAGCTTCTCGGGGTTACCAGAGACCCAGTACTTC
CDR3: CASSFSGLPETQYF
length: 14
D: .
V: TRBV7-2
size: .
J: TRBJ2-5

DNA: TGTGCCAGCAGCTTTAGGGGGACGGAAGCTTTCTTT
CDR3: CASSFRGTEAFF
length: 12
D: .
V: TRBV5-4
size: .
J: TRBJ1-1

DNA: TGTGCCAGTCACCCGGACAGTGACTATGGCTACACCTTC
CDR3: CASHPDSDYGYTF
length: 13
D: .
V: TRBV19
size: .
J: TRBJ1-2

DNA: TGTGCCAGCAGCCAAGATTATGACTTGGGGGGGGGAGCTTTCTTT
CDR3: CASSQDYDLGGGAFF
length: 15
D: .
V: TRBV3-1/TRBV3-2
size: .
J: TRBJ1-1

DNA: TGTGCCAGCAGAGAGGACAGGGCCAACAATCAGCCCCAGCATTTT
CDR3: CASREDRANNQPQHF
length: 15
D: TRBD1
V: TRBV6-5
size: .
J: TRBJ1-5

DNA: TGTGCCAGCAGCTTCAGGGCCGGGGAGCTGTTTTTT
CDR3: CASSFRAGELFF
length: 12
D: .
V: TRBV5-4
size: few
J: TRBJ2-2

DNA: TGTGCCAGCGGGCGGAGGGTCGGTGGAAACACCATATATTTT
CDR3: CASGRRVGGNTIYF
length: 14
D: .
V: TRBV6-5
size: .
J: TRBJ1-3

DNA: TGCGCCAGCAGCCAAGGTCTCGCGGGGGATGTCATTCAGTACTTC
CDR3: CASSQGLAGDVIQYF
length: 15
D: TRBD2
V: TRBV4-3
size: .
J: TRBJ2-4

DNA: TGTGCCAGCTCACGCAGGGACTTCGTGAACACTGAAGCTTTCTTT
CDR3: CASSRRDFVNTEAFF
length: 15
D: .
V: TRBV18
size: .
J: TRBJ1-1

DNA: TGTGCCATCAGTTCCGGCGGGCAAGAGACCCAGTACTTC
CDR3: CAISSGGQETQYF
length: 13
D: .
V: TRBV10-3
size: .
J: TRBJ2-5

DNA: TGTGCCAGTAGTTCGACATACAATGAGCAGTTCTTC
CDR3: CASSSTYNEQFF
length: 12
D: .
V: TRBV19
size: .
J: TRBJ2-1

DNA: TGTGCCTGGAGTGCCGGGACTAGCGGGAGCACAGATACGCAGTATTTT
CDR3: CAWSAGTSGSTDTQYF
length: 16
D: TRBD2
V: TRBV30
size: .
J: TRBJ2-3

DNA: TGCGCCAGCAGCCAAGAGGGGGGGGAGACCCAGTACTTC
CDR3: CASSQEGGETQYF
length: 13
D: TRBD2
V: TRBV4-3
size: .
J: TRBJ2-5

DNA: .
CDR3: CASSKVWGRGNYGYTF
length: 16
D: .
V: TRBV21-1
size: .
J: TRBJ1-2

DNA: TGTGCCAGCAGTTACTCTACAGGGGACTATGGCTACACCTTC
CDR3: CASSYSTGDYGYTF
length: 14
D: TRBD1
V: TRBV6-2/TRBV6-3
size: .
J: TRBJ1-2

DNA: TGTGCCAGCAGTTCCCGGTCGGGACAGGGGGTGGCAGATACGCAGTATTTT
CDR3: CASSSRSGQGVADTQYF
length: 17
D: TRBD1
V: TRBV27
size: .
J: TRBJ2-3

DNA: TGTGCCAGCAGTGAATCAGCGGGAACTGGAAACACCATATATTTT
CDR3: CASSESAGTGNTIYF
length: 15
D: .
V: TRBV25-1
size: .
J: TRBJ1-3

DNA: TGTGCCAGCAGCTTGGGTCTCCCCAACACTGAAGCTTTCTTT
CDR3: CASSLGLPNTEAFF
length: 14
D: .
V: TRBV5-6
size: .
J: TRBJ1-1

DNA: TGTGCCAGCAGTCCGGAAGGGGTTTTTAGCAATCAGCCCCAGCATTTT
CDR3: CASSPEGVFSNQPQHF
length: 16
D: .
V: TRBV27
size: .
J: TRBJ1-5

DNA: TGTGCCAGCAGTTACGCAGGGGGCCGTAGTAAGGCTTTCTTT
CDR3: CASSYAGGRSKAFF
length: 14
D: TRBD1
V: TRBV6-2/TRBV6-3
size: .
J: TRBJ1-1

DNA: TGTGCCAGCAGTCGGACAGGAAATTATGGCTACACCTTC
CDR3: CASSRTGNYGYTF
length: 13
D: TRBD1
V: TRBV12-3/TRBV12-4
size: .
J: TRBJ1-2